This T cell receptor (beta chain) came from a study of T-cell memory formation after mild COVID-19. Overall study results and limits: Proof of SARS-CoV-2 specificity was absent for the second-wave clones that crested on day 37.

TCRdb called the 5' RACE reads again in MiXCR, with one record for every CDR3 protein. In the table there are 580,000 or so distinct CDR3 sequences, 17% of which are singletons. Turning to this clonotype: Antigen: not known.

V shed 7 bases, J shed 4 bases, and the junction held 4 bases outside the gene matches. This CDR3 has 13 amino acids. This receptor was identified in an adult woman who had mild COVID-19 (a few samples of this study predate the infection). Cell type and time point are not known. Sequencing was performed on PBMCs or a T cell subset sorted from them (not recorded which). The chain joins TRBV12-3 or TRBV12-4 to TRBJ1-1; 9 positions match TRBD1. CDR3 protein: CASKQGARTEAFF. CDR3 in DNA: TGTGCCAGCAAACAGGGGGCTCGCACTGAAGCTTTCTTT.